The 28 T cell receptor beta chains listed next were all sequenced from one sample in a study of T-cell memory formation after mild COVID-19. MiXCR was run by TCRdb on the 5' RACE reads, yielding one entry per CDR3 protein. This table has 30,000 or so distinct CDR3 sequences, around a fifth appearing once. Sequencing input: PBMCs or a T cell subset sorted from them (not recorded which). These receptors were taken from an adult who had mild COVID-19 (a few samples of this study predate the infection). Cell type and time point are not known.

There are many counts of this clonotype. The chain links TRBV5-5 to TRBJ2-2, with D possibly being TRBD1 (6 bases). V was clipped by 4 bases and J by 0 bases, with 16 bases between them. The CDR3 length is 17 residues. Germline V CDR1 and CDR2: SGHKS, YYEKEE (reference sequence). The CDR3 DNA is TGTGCCAGCAGCCGAACAGGGTTCGGAACGAACACCGGGGAGCTGTTTTTT. Translation: CASSRTGFGTNTGELFF.

The table lists this clonotype with many counts. The CDR3 loop reads CSARDGAGEYNEQFF. The CDR3 DNA follows: TGCAGTGCTAGAGATGGGGCGGGAGAGTACAATGAGCAGTTCTTC. This chain connects TRBV20-1 to TRBJ2-1; 7 nucleotides align to TRBD2. The CDR3 is 15 residues long. CDR1 and CDR2 from the germline V gene are DFQATT and SNEGSKA (reference sequence). J gave up 4 bases and V 0 bases, and 6 bases lay outside the gene matches.

Only a few counts were recorded for this clonotype. The chain joins TRBV7-9 to TRBJ1-1; 7 bases align to TRBD1. This CDR3 comprises 13 residues. V was pared by 6 bases and J by 4 bases, with 5 bases of the junction left unmatched. Per germline, CDR1 SEHNR and CDR2 FQNEAQ (reference sequence). CDR3 sequence: CASSINRGTEAFF. In DNA, the CDR3 is TGTGCCAGCAGTATAAACAGGGGCACTGAAGCTTTCTTT.

This clonotype was seen at least ten times. The chain is built from TRBV5-1 and TRBJ2-1, with 12 positions matching TRBD2. With V trimmed by 1 base and J by 7 bases, 6 bases remained unmatched. The CDR3 length is 16 residues. CDR1 is SGHRS, CDR2 YFSETQ, per germline. CDR3 in DNA: TGCGCCAGCAGCTTGAGCCTCGGACTAGCGGGAAATGAGCAGTTCTTC. This sequence encodes CASSLSLGLAGNEQFF.

This clonotype has a count of ten or more. The chain recombines TRBV6-2 or TRBV6-3 with TRBJ2-7; 10 bases fit TRBD1. The CDR3 loop spans 14 amino acids. The V segment lost 6 bases and the J segment 1 base; nucleotides outside the gene matches: 3. Germline lookup yields CDR1 MNHEY and CDR2 SVGEGT. The CDR3 DNA is TGTGCCAGCAGGAAGGGACAGGGGTCCTACGAGCAGTACTTC. This translates into CASRKGQGSYEQYF.

The genes are TRBV5-5 and TRBJ2-7; TRBD1 aligns across 9 bases. There are 14 residues in the CDR3. Per germline, CDR1 SGHKS and CDR2 YYEKEE (reference sequence). After removal of 4 bases from V and 5 bases from J, the junction contained 7 bases not matched to a gene. This CDR3 is CASSLSGTGNEQYF. The CDR3 nucleotides read TGTGCCAGCAGCCTTTCCGGGACAGGGAACGAGCAGTACTTC.

This clonotype was recorded at least ten times. The genes are TRBV12-3 or TRBV12-4 and TRBJ2-7, with TRBD1 matching 10 bases. The CDR3 length is 13 residues. Trimming at V came to 8 bases and at J to 5 bases, leaving 6 bases not matched to a gene. The CDR3, as DNA: TGTGCCAGCTTGGGACAGGGGAACGACGAGCAGTACTTC. Its translation: CASLGQGNDEQYF.

The chain uses TRBV20-1 and TRBJ2-5; possibly TRBD1 or TRBD2 for D (5 bases each). CDR1 and CDR2 from the germline V gene are DFQATT and SNEGSKA (reference sequence). Trimming removed 1 base at V and 5 bases at J, with 32 bases between. This CDR3 comprises 20 residues. The CDR3 sequence: CSARGSGGATLRVIGETQYF. CDR3 nucleotides: TGCAGTGCTAGAGGCTCTGGGGGAGCGACCCTAAGAGTTATTGGCGAGACCCAGTACTTC.

The chain uses TRBV12-3 or TRBV12-4 and TRBJ2-3; 10 bases are shared with TRBD1. V shed 6 bases and J 4 bases; nucleotides not matched to a gene: 4. The CDR3 has 14 amino acids. CDR3 in DNA: TGTGCCAGCAGACCGGGACAGGGGTCAGATACGCAGTATTTT. This gives the protein CASRPGQGSDTQYF.

In its sample, this clonotype was seen many times. The genes are TRBV12-3 or TRBV12-4 and TRBJ2-5; 14 bases are shared with TRBD2. The junction had 2 bases not matched to a gene; V was cut back by 3 bases and J by 5 bases. CDR3 length: 15 amino acids. The CDR3 DNA reads TGTGCCAGCAGTTTCGGGACTAGCGGGAGTGAGACCCAGTACTTC. Its translation: CASSFGTSGSETQYF.

This clonotype showed up many times. The chain combines TRBV7-2 with TRBJ2-1; D call uncertain. The ends were cut back, 5 bases at V and 6 bases at J, with 5 bases in the middle. This CDR3 has 11 amino acids. The germline V gene encodes CDR1 SGHTA and CDR2 FQGNSA. Here the CDR3 DNA reads TGTGCCAGCAGCAAGTTCAATGAGCAGTTCTTC. This encodes CASSKFNEQFF.

This chain joins TRBV4-1 and TRBJ2-3; the D gene is possibly TRBD2 (5 bases). Germline V CDR1 and CDR2: MGHRA, YSYEKL. V lost 0 bases and J lost 1, with 11 bases in between. This CDR3 contains 16 residues. The CDR3 DNA follows: TGCGCCAGCAGCCAAGAAGAACGGGGTGGCACAGATACGCAGTATTTT. Translating it yields CASSQEERGGTDTQYF.

This clonotype was observed many times. The chain has TRBV18 and TRBJ1-5; possible D gene TRBD1, 6 bases. The length of the CDR3 is 15 residues. Germline values: CDR1 KGHSH, CDR2 LQKENI. V was shortened by 2 bases and J by 9 bases, with 17 bases between the two germline ends. The DNA of the CDR3 is TGTGCCAGCTCACCAGGAACAGGGTTCCCCTGGCCCCAGCATTTT. Translating it yields CASSPGTGFPWPQHF.

This clonotype has ten or more counts. The chain recombines TRBV20-1 with TRBJ2-5; the match to TRBD2 covers 9 bases. The CDR3 covers 14 residues. CDR1 is DFQATT and CDR2 is SNEGSKA in the germline V gene (reference sequence). The CDR3 here is CSALSTSGQETQYF. DNA of the CDR3: TGCAGCGCCCTTTCGACTAGCGGACAAGAGACCCAGTACTTC.

This clonotype was counted only a few times. The chain recombines TRBV2 with TRBJ2-2; maybe TRBD1 (7 bases). The CDR3 length is 15 residues. CDR1 is SNHLY, CDR2 FYNNEI, per germline. Trimming pared 5 bases from V and 1 base from J, leaving 11 bases between. The CDR3 DNA sequence: TGTGCCAGCAGTTCTCAGGGGGGGAACACCGGGGAGCTGTTTTTT. This sequence encodes CASSSQGGNTGELFF.

This clonotype appeared a few times. The rearrangement joins TRBV18 to TRBJ1-1; maybe TRBD1 (5 bases). Germline V gene lookup returns CDR1 KGHSH and CDR2 LQKENI. V lost 3 bases, J lost 1 base, and 9 bases lay in between. This CDR3 is built from 14 residues. In DNA, the CDR3 is TGTGCCAGCTCACCCGCGGGGGGGAACACTGAAGCTTTCTTT. Encoded protein: CASSPAGGNTEAFF.

The chain carries TRBV19 and TRBJ1-1; D gene unclear. Germline V gene data show CDR1 as LNHDA and CDR2 as SQIVND (reference sequence). V was trimmed by 3 bases and J by 6 bases, leaving 14 bases between them. The CDR3 is made up of 14 amino acids. The CDR3 DNA reads TGTGCCAGTAGTATCCATGGGGTTGGGGCTGAAGCTTTCTTT. It codes for CASSIHGVGAEAFF. Variable domain in full (rest from reference TRBV19 and TRBJ1-1): DGGITQSPKYLFRKEGQNVTLSCEQNLNHDAMYWYRQDPGQGLRLIYYSQIVNDFQKGDIAEGYSVSREKKESFPLTVTSAQKNPTAFYLCASSIHGVGAEAFFGQGTRLTVV.

There are many counts of this clonotype. The chain links TRBV6-5 to TRBJ2-3; D ambiguous. Germline values: CDR1 MNHEY, CDR2 SVGAGI. The ends were cut back, 6 bases at V and 2 bases at J, with 12 bases in the middle. There are 14 residues in the CDR3. The CDR3 bases are TGTGCCAGCAGAACACTGGTGACCACAGATACGCAGTATTTT. Translation gives CASRTLVTTDTQYF.

Many counts were recorded for this clonotype. The chain employs TRBV30 and TRBJ1-3, with D perhaps TRBD1 (5 bases). The V and J ends lost 5 bases and 0 bases respectively, with 5 bases between them. The CDR3 has 12 amino acids. Germline CDR1 is GTSNPN and CDR2 is SVGIG (reference sequence). The CDR3 here is CAWGASGNTIYF. The CDR3 nucleotides are TGTGCCTGGGGGGCCTCTGGAAACACCATATATTTT. The entire variable domain, with the rest obtained from reference TRBV30 and TRBJ1-3, is as follows: SQTIHQWPATLVQPVGSPLSLECTVEGTSNPNLYWYRQAAGRGLQLLFYSVGIGQISSEVPQNLSASRPQDRQFILSSKKLLLSDSGFYLCAWGASGNTIYFGEGSWLTVV.

In this sample, this clonotype turned up a few times. The chain recombines TRBV2 with TRBJ1-5; possibly TRBD1 for D (6 bases). V lost 8 bases to trimming and J lost 3 bases, with 20 bases between them. Germline CDR1 and CDR2: SNHLY and FYNNEI. The CDR3 covers 16 residues. The CDR3 DNA sequence: TGTGCCAGCGGTAGGACAGATGAAGTGGTCAATCAGCCCCAGCATTTT. Translated: CASGRTDEVVNQPQHF.

The table lists this clonotype with many counts. The chain combines TRBV12-3 or TRBV12-4 with TRBJ1-2, with 9 bases fitting TRBD1. Trimming removed 6 bases from V and 7 bases from J; junction bases left unmatched: 9. This CDR3 region has 14 residues. The CDR3 protein is CASSLTGGMVGYTF. The CDR3 nucleotides are TGTGCCAGCAGCTTAACAGGGGGCATGGTTGGCTACACCTTC.

This clonotype was seen many times. This chain connects TRBV7-8 to TRBJ1-1, with D perhaps matching TRBD1 (5 bases). V lost 3 bases to trimming and J lost 2 bases, with 19 bases between them. Germline values: CDR1 SGHVS, CDR2 FQNEAQ. The CDR3 extends over 17 amino acids. The CDR3 nucleotides are TGTGCCAGCAGCTTTGAACCGGGACGGCCAGGAAACACTGAAGCTTTCTTT. This codes for CASSFEPGRPGNTEAFF.

This clonotype was counted many times. The CDR3 nucleotides read TGCAGTGCCCGAGCTGGGGCCCTGAATCAGCCCCAGCATTTT. Translation: CSARAGALNQPQHF. The rearrangement links TRBV20-1 to TRBJ1-5; the D gene is possibly TRBD1 (5 bases). The CDR3 length is 14 residues. Germline CDR1 is DFQATT and CDR2 is SNEGSKA (reference sequence). The ends were cut back, 6 bases at V and 4 bases at J, with 16 bases in the middle.

The chain employs TRBV4-3 and TRBJ1-1; D gene uncertain. Germline V gives CDR1 LGHNA, CDR2 YSLEER. Trimming stripped 0 bases from V and 1 base from J, with 9 bases between. The CDR3 consists of 15 residues. The chain's CDR3 is CASSQDLATNTEAFF. CDR3 bases: TGCGCCAGCAGCCAAGATTTGGCCACGAACACTGAAGCTTTCTTT.

This clonotype appeared many times. The genes are TRBV7-2 and TRBJ2-7, with D possibly being TRBD1 (6 bases). Germline-derived CDR1 and CDR2 are SGHTA and FQGNSA. V lost 3 bases, J lost 3 bases, and 9 bases lay in between. The CDR3 runs to 13 residues. CDR3 amino acids: CASSFSDSYEQYF. The CDR3 DNA reads TGTGCCAGCAGCTTTTCGGACAGCTACGAGCAGTACTTC.

About this clonotype: An end of the junction differs from the germline gene, which may be a read error. The chain uses TRBV7-9 and TRBJ2-1; the match to TRBD1 covers 8 bases. Germline CDR1 SEHNR, CDR2 FQNEAQ (reference sequence). The CDR3 loop spans 12 amino acids. The CDR3 bases are TGTGCCGGCAGACAGGGGCACAATGAGCAGTTCTTC. Translating gives CAGRQGHNEQFF. The full variable domain, completed using reference TRBV7-9 and TRBJ2-1, is DTGVSQNPRHKITKRGQNVTFRCDPISEHNRLYWYRQTLGQGPEFLTYFQNEAQLEKSRLLSDRFSAERPKGSFSTLEIQRTEQGDSAMYLCAGRQGHNEQFFGPGTRLTVL.

This clonotype was counted at least ten times. The V call is TRBV10-3, the J call TRBJ2-5, with 10 positions matching TRBD2. V lost 8 bases, J lost 4 bases, and 7 bases stayed unmatched. The CDR3 loop spans 14 amino acids. Germline CDR1 is ENHRY and CDR2 is SYGVKD. For the CDR3, the DNA is TGTGCCATCGCGCCGACTAGCGGGCCAGAGACCCAGTACTTC. Protein product: CAIAPTSGPETQYF.

J is TRBJ2-1 and V is TRBV29-1, with 10 bases fitting TRBD2. Trimming removed 5 bases from V and 7 bases from J; junction bases left unmatched: 8. The CDR3 extends over 14 amino acids. CDR1 SQVTM and CDR2 ANQGSEA come from the germline V gene. The CDR3 DNA is TGCAGCGTTTTTGGACTAGCGGCTAGGAATGAGCAGTTCTTC. It codes for CSVFGLAARNEQFF.